These 20 T cell receptor beta chains were sequenced from one sample in a study of blood T cell repertoires in COVID-19. The protocol was immunoSEQ multiplex PCR, while the TCRdb copy is restricted to in-frame clones and leaves out a portion. Here the sample spans 250,000 or so clones, 80% to 90% being singletons. What was sequenced was peripheral blood. These receptors were obtained from a woman in her twenties or thirties with active or convalescent COVID-19.

CDR3 residues: CASQFQGGTEAFF. The CDR3 DNA follows: TGTGCCAGCCAGTTTCAGGGGGGCACTGAAGCTTTCTTT. The V and J genes are TRBV19 and TRBJ1-1; 7 bases are a match to TRBD1. CDR3 size: 13 residues. V lost 9 bases to trimming and J lost 4 bases; unmatched junction nucleotides: 8. CDR1 and CDR2 (germline): LNHDA, SQIVND (reference sequence).

This chain joins TRBV28 and TRBJ2-3, with TRBD2 identical over 11 bases. After removal of 3 bases from V and 4 bases from J, the junction contained 24 bases not matched to a gene. This CDR3 is 22 amino acids long. Germline assignment: CDR1 MDHEN and CDR2 SYDVKM. The CDR3: CASSFYLGGVTSGGLRADTQYF. CDR3 coding DNA: TGTGCCAGCAGTTTTTATTTGGGTGGTGTAACTAGCGGGGGCCTGCGGGCAGATACGCAGTATTTT.

This clone was observed once. The V gene is TRBV5-5, the J gene TRBJ2-7; the D is unclear. The CDR3 length is 13 residues. Germline V gene lookup returns CDR1 SGHKS and CDR2 YYEKEE (reference sequence). The V and J ends lost 0 bases and 7 bases respectively, with 11 bases between them. The chain's CDR3 is CASSLGALSEQYF. The CDR3, as DNA: TGTGCCAGCAGCTTGGGCGCGCTTTCGGAGCAGTACTTC.

The chain links TRBV27 to TRBJ1-5; TRBD1 aligns across 10 bases. In germline, CDR1 is MNHEY, CDR2 SMNVEV (reference sequence). V shed 1 base and J 6 bases; nucleotides not matched to a gene: 9. CDR3 length equals 17 residues. The DNA of the CDR3 is TGTGCCAGCAGTTTATTGGGCGGACAGGGGGTAGGTCAGCCCCAGCATTTT. Translation gives CASSLLGGQGVGQPQHF.

The count of this clone is one. This chain joins TRBV7-6 and TRBJ1-4, with D possibly TRBD1 on 6 matching bases. Per germline, CDR1 SGHVS and CDR2 FNYEAQ. CDR3 length: 15 residues. Trimming shortened V by 5 bases and J by 5 bases, and 15 bases separated the two germline ends. The CDR3 nucleotides are TGTGCCAGCAGCGCCAGGGGTCATACCAATGAAAAACTGTTTTTT. As protein: CASSARGHTNEKLFF.

The chain uses TRBV5-4 and TRBJ2-7, with D tentatively TRBD2 (5 bases). The CDR3 sequence is 15 residues long. V gave up 1 base and J gave up 0 bases, with 11 bases separating them. Germline V gene sequence: CDR1 SGHNT, CDR2 YYREEE (reference sequence). The CDR3 reads CASSLRGENSYEQYF. For the CDR3, the DNA is TGTGCCAGCAGCTTGCGTGGGGAGAACTCCTACGAGCAGTACTTC.

V gene TRBV3-1 (or the pseudogene TRBV3-2) combines with J gene TRBJ2-5; D gene unclear. V lost 8 bases and J 4 bases, leaving 14 bases between the germline ends. This CDR3 has 13 residues. Germline V gene sequence: CDR1 LGHDT, CDR2 YNNKEL (reference sequence). The DNA for the CDR3 is TGTGCCAGCTCTACAGAACAGCTAGAGACCCAGTACTTC. Amino acids: CASSTEQLETQYF.

J is TRBJ1-3 and V is TRBV4-3, with D uncertain. The CDR3 consists of 15 residues. V dropped 1 base and J dropped 0 bases, with 7 bases sitting between them. Germline CDR1 LGHNA, CDR2 YSLEER. The CDR3 is CASSQGAVSGNTIYF. The CDR3 region has the DNA TGCGCCAGCAGCCAAGGGGCCGTCTCTGGAAACACCATATATTTT.

This chain connects TRBV7-2 to TRBJ2-7; D remains unclear. Trimming cost V 1 base and J 4 bases, with 14 bases left between them. Germline V gene lookup returns CDR1 SGHTA and CDR2 FQGNSA. The CDR3 covers 15 residues. CDR3 nucleotides: TGTGCCAGCAGCTTAGGGGCAGCACAGTTGTACGAGCAGTACTTC. The encoded protein is CASSLGAAQLYEQYF.

CDR3 protein: CASSRTGGYGYTF. The DNA for the CDR3 is TGCGCCAGCAGCAGGACAGGGGGCTATGGCTACACCTTC. The rearrangement joins TRBV23-1 to TRBJ1-2, with 10 bases aligning to TRBD1. TRBV23-1 is known as an ORF, though its function is uncertain. The CDR3 is made up of 13 amino acids. The trim removed 6 bases at V and 4 bases at J, leaving 2 bases unmatched.

The chain has TRBV9 and TRBJ2-1; TRBD2 matches 10 bases. CDR3 length equals 16 residues. With 0 bases clipped from V and 4 bases from J, the junction kept 4 bases outside the gene matches. Germline V gene sequence: CDR1 SGDLS, CDR2 YYNGEE. The CDR3 spells CASSVDTSGIYNEQFF. The CDR3 region has the DNA TGTGCCAGCAGCGTAGATACTAGCGGGATATACAATGAGCAGTTCTTC.

The J gene is TRBJ2-5, the V gene TRBV29-1, with 9 bases matching TRBD1. CDR1 and CDR2 from the germline V gene are SQVTM and ANQGSEA. The CDR3 is 13 amino acids. V was pared by 6 bases and J by 5 bases, with 7 bases of the junction left unmatched. The CDR3 region is CSVEGQGGETQYF. The CDR3, as DNA: TGCAGCGTCGAGGGACAGGGTGGGGAGACCCAGTACTTC.

In DNA, the CDR3 is TGTGCCAGCAGTATCGGGGGGGCGGGAGATACGCAGTATTTT. Protein: CASSIGGAGDTQYF. This chain connects TRBV3-1 (or the pseudogene TRBV3-2) to TRBJ2-3, with 8 positions matching TRBD2. The J segment lost 5 bases and the V segment lost 6 bases, leaving 7 bases of the junction unmatched. The CDR3 contains 14 residues. Germline V gene data show CDR1 as LGHDT and CDR2 as YNNKEL (reference sequence).

The J gene is TRBJ1-2, the V gene TRBV7-2; TRBD1 matches 7 bases. After removal of 4 bases from V and 4 bases from J, the junction contained 12 bases not matched to a gene. CDR3 size: 16 residues. From germline, CDR1 is SGHTA and CDR2 FQGNSA. In nucleotides, the CDR3 is TGTGCCAGCAGCTCACGGGACAGCCCCCGTCCCTATGGCTACACCTTC. Amino acids: CASSSRDSPRPYGYTF.

The chain joins TRBV4-2 to TRBJ2-3, with 9 nucleotides matching TRBD2. The germline V gene has CDR1 LGHNA and CDR2 YNFKEQ. This CDR3 is 18 amino acids long. The V segment lost 0 bases and the J segment 2 bases; nucleotides outside the gene matches: 9. DNA of the CDR3: TGTGCCAGCAGCCAAGATAGTGGGGCTAGCGGGGCCACAGATACGCAGTATTTT. Translation gives CASSQDSGASGATDTQYF.

The chain uses TRBV5-8 and TRBJ2-5; tentatively, D is TRBD2 (5 bases). This CDR3 region has 15 residues. The germline gives CDR1 SGHTS, CDR2 YDEGEE. V shed 2 bases and J shed 1 base, with 12 bases lying between them. The CDR3 bases are TGTGCCAGCAGCTTCGCCGGGGTCCCCCAAGAGACCCAGTACTTC. Translated, it gives CASSFAGVPQETQYF.

V gene TRBV6-1 combines with J gene TRBJ2-2; 7 nucleotides align to TRBD2. This CDR3 has 14 amino acids. Trimming removed 2 bases from V and 8 bases from J; junction bases left unmatched: 5. CDR1 and CDR2 from the germline V gene are MNHNS and SASEGT. In DNA form, the CDR3 reads TGTGCCAGCAGTGAACCCGCGGGGGTTGGGGAGCTGTTTTTT. Translating it yields CASSEPAGVGELFF.

This chain links TRBV6-2 or TRBV6-3 with TRBJ2-5, with TRBD1 identical over 7 bases. J lost 7 bases, V lost 3 bases, and 8 bases had no gene match. The germline V gene has CDR1 MNHEY and CDR2 SVGEGT. This CDR3 contains 14 residues. Written as DNA, the CDR3 is TGTGCCAGCAGTTATGCAGGGGGATCGGGGACCCAGTACTTC. This codes for CASSYAGGSGTQYF.

The J gene is TRBJ2-5, the V gene TRBV20-1; the match to TRBD1 covers 9 bases. Germline CDR1 reads DFQATT; CDR2 reads SNEGSKA (reference sequence). This CDR3 has 10 amino acids. The CDR3 DNA reads TGCAGGACAGGGGGAGAGACCCAGTACTTC. Residues: CRTGGETQYF.

J is TRBJ2-7 and V is TRBV6-5, with 10 bases matching TRBD2. J lost 2 bases, V lost 10 bases, and 8 bases had no gene match. Germline lookup yields CDR1 MNHEY and CDR2 SVGAGI. This CDR3 is built from 14 residues. The CDR3 reads CATLAGVFAYEQYF. In nucleotides, the CDR3 is TGTGCCACCCTAGCGGGGGTCTTTGCCTACGAGCAGTACTTC.